The 21 T cell receptor beta chains given below trace back to one sample, sequenced in a study of cytomegalovirus exposure and HLA in healthy donors. The data were produced by immunoSEQ multiplex PCR, yet TCRdb's version contains in-frame clones alone and is incomplete. The repertoire holds roughly 130,000 clones, with under 90% as singletons. The sequencing input was PBMCs. These receptor sequences come from a man aged 30 to 45 in good health and CMV-seronegative.

The gene calls are TRBV9 and TRBJ1-1, with unresolved D. Germline V gene data show CDR1 as SGDLS and CDR2 as YYNGEE. CDR3 length: 13 residues. The germline V and J ends were trimmed by 2 bases and 0 bases, with 5 bases remaining between them. CDR3 in amino acids: CASSVHLNTEAFF. Written as DNA, the CDR3 is TGTGCCAGCAGCGTCCACTTGAACACTGAAGCTTTCTTT.

Worth noting for this clone: The junction and the germline gene differ at one end; a read error may be behind it. This chain joins TRBV7-9 and TRBJ1-2, with 10 nucleotides matching TRBD1. The CDR3 has 13 residues. Germline V CDR1 and CDR2: SEHNR, FQNEAQ (reference sequence). CDR3: CASSPQGQGHGAF. CDR3 bases: TGTGCCAGCAGCCCACAGGGACAGGGGCATGGTGCCTTC.

The rearrangement joins TRBV27 to TRBJ1-2, with 11 bases that match TRBD1. CDR3 size: 19 residues. Germline V CDR1 and CDR2: MNHEY, SMNVEV (reference sequence). The trim removed 4 bases at V and 4 bases at J, leaving 17 bases unmatched. The CDR3 coding sequence is TGTGCCAGCAGTTCAACTGACCGGGACAGGGGGGAGTACGGCTATGGCTACACCTTC. Protein product: CASSSTDRDRGEYGYGYTF.

The V gene is TRBV7-3, the J gene TRBJ1-1, with no clear D. Germline lookup yields CDR1 SGHTA and CDR2 FQGTGA. The V end was cut by 2 bases, the J end by 3 bases, with 10 bases between. This CDR3 is 14 amino acids long. DNA of the CDR3: TGTGCCAGCAGCTTACGGGGAGCGGACACTGAAGCTTTCTTT. Translated, it gives CASSLRGADTEAFF.

The chain carries TRBV6-5 and TRBJ1-2; TRBD1 might be the D (5 bases). Germline CDR1 reads MNHEY; CDR2 reads SVGAGI. The CDR3 contains 13 residues. Trimming took 5 bases from V and 6 from J, leaving 13 bases between them. The CDR3: CASSKGRMDGYTF. The CDR3 bases are TGTGCCAGCAGTAAGGGGCGCATGGATGGCTACACCTTC.

V and J are TRBV11-2 and TRBJ1-1; perhaps TRBD1 as D (5 bases). The CDR3 length is 13 residues. The germline V and J ends were trimmed by 3 bases and 1 base, with 6 bases remaining between them. Germline values: CDR1 SGHAT, CDR2 FQNNGV. In DNA form, the CDR3 reads TGTGCCAGCAGCTTTACAGGGAACACTGAAGCTTTCTTT. It yields the protein CASSFTGNTEAFF.

The J gene is TRBJ2-7, the V gene TRBV13; 7 bases agree with TRBD1. The CDR3 sequence is 14 residues long. V shed 5 bases, J shed 1 base, and the junction held 5 bases outside the gene matches. Per the germline V gene, CDR1 is PRHDT and CDR2 is FYEKMQ (reference sequence). The CDR3 bases are TGTGCCAGCAGCACCCAGGGGGAATCCTACGAGCAGTACTTC. Protein product: CASSTQGESYEQYF.

Comments on this clone: Other DNA sequences of this sample code for an identical CDR3. The chain recombines TRBV5-1 with TRBJ1-5; perhaps TRBD1 as D (5 bases). From germline, CDR1 is SGHRS and CDR2 YFSETQ. The CDR3 covers 15 residues. The V end lost 1 base, the J end lost 2 bases, and 10 bases lay between the germline ends. The CDR3 sequence is CASSLQGGGNQPQHF. The CDR3 DNA follows: TGCGCCAGCAGCTTGCAGGGTGGAGGCAATCAGCCCCAGCATTTT.

The chain has TRBV4-1 and TRBJ2-2, with a weak D call TRBD2 (6 bases). The CDR3 runs to 16 residues. Trimming took 4 bases from V and 4 from J, leaving 16 bases between them. CDR1 is MGHRA and CDR2 is YSYEKL in the germline V gene. This CDR3 is CASSRGRGTSTGELFF. CDR3 DNA sequence: TGCGCCAGCAGCCGAGGTCGGGGGACCTCCACCGGGGAGCTGTTTTTT.

V and J are TRBV7-6 and TRBJ1-3; no clear D gene. The CDR3 is 14 residues long. CDR1 is SGHVS and CDR2 is FNYEAQ in the germline V gene. V lost 6 bases, J lost 0 bases, and 9 bases lay in between. CDR3: CASSEAGSGNTIYF. CDR3 DNA: TGTGCCAGCAGTGAGGCGGGCTCTGGAAACACCATATATTTT.

The chain couples TRBV4-2 to TRBJ1-2; D is possibly TRBD1 (6 bases). Germline lookup yields CDR1 LGHNA and CDR2 YNFKEQ. There are 13 residues in the CDR3. Deletions cut 2 bases from V and 6 bases from J, with 10 bases between. DNA for the CDR3: TGTGCCAGCAGCCAACAGGGGTATGATGGCTACACCTTC. Amino acid sequence: CASSQQGYDGYTF.

This rearrangement joins TRBV7-2 to TRBJ2-1; 13 bases line up with TRBD2. This CDR3 spans 14 amino acids. Germline V CDR1 and CDR2: SGHTA, FQGNSA. Trimming took 5 bases from V and 14 from J; bases not matched to a gene: 9. CDR3: CASSPWTSGGGEFF. The CDR3 nucleotides read TGTGCCAGCAGCCCTTGGACTAGCGGGGGCGGGGAGTTCTTC.

The V and J genes are TRBV6-5 and TRBJ1-1; the match to TRBD1 covers 7 bases. V trimming: 9 bases; J trimming: 1 base; junction bases outside the gene matches: 5. This CDR3 is built from 13 residues. Germline V gives CDR1 MNHEY, CDR2 SVGAGI. Here the CDR3 reads CASRDSRNTEAFF. In DNA, the CDR3 is TGTGCCAGTAGGGACAGCCGGAACACTGAAGCTTTCTTT.

The gene calls are TRBV7-8 and TRBJ2-1, with D possibly TRBD1 on 5 matching bases. In germline, CDR1 is SGHVS, CDR2 FQNEAQ. The CDR3 extends over 15 amino acids. Trimming cost V 4 bases and J 9 bases, with 19 bases left between them. The CDR3 DNA reads as TGTGCCAGCAGCTCCACGCCCCTTGGGGCCGGTGAGCAGTTCTTC. This gives the protein CASSSTPLGAGEQFF.

This chain uses TRBV4-2 with TRBJ2-5; 8 nucleotides line up with TRBD1. In germline, CDR1 is LGHNA, CDR2 YNFKEQ. CDR3 length: 14 amino acids. J was trimmed by 4 bases and V by 4 bases; bases with no gene match: 5. CDR3 amino acids: CASSPRGPGETQYF. The DNA for the CDR3 is TGTGCCAGCAGCCCCAGGGGGCCAGGAGAGACCCAGTACTTC.

The chain has TRBV29-1 and TRBJ2-7; D is ambiguous. This CDR3 has 12 residues. The V and J ends lost 3 bases and 0 bases respectively, with 6 bases between them. Germline values: CDR1 SQVTM, CDR2 ANQGSEA. The DNA for the CDR3 is TGCAGCGTTGAGGTCAGCTCCTACGAGCAGTACTTC. Translation gives CSVEVSSYEQYF.

The J gene is TRBJ1-1, the V gene TRBV5-1; no reliable D call. V lost 0 bases, J lost 6 bases, and 3 bases lay in between. Germline V gene sequence: CDR1 SGHRS, CDR2 YFSETQ. This CDR3 has 11 residues. The CDR3 loop is CASSLGAEAFF. The CDR3 region has the DNA TGCGCCAGCAGCTTGGGCGCTGAAGCTTTCTTT. The full variable domain, in which reference TRBV5-1 and TRBJ1-1 provide the parts outside the CDR3, is KAGVTQTPRYLIKTRGQQVTLSCSPISGHRSVSWYQQTPGQGLQFLFEYFSETQRNKGNFPGRFSGRQFSNSRSEMNVSTLELGDSALYLCASSLGAEAFFGQGTRLTVV.

The chain employs TRBV5-4 and TRBJ2-3; no clear D. Per the germline V gene, CDR1 is SGHNT and CDR2 is YYREEE (reference sequence). This CDR3 contains 14 residues. The V and J ends lost 4 bases and 4 bases respectively, with 13 bases between them. CDR3 amino acids: CASSPRPDPDTQYF. CDR3 bases: TGTGCCAGCAGCCCTAGACCCGACCCAGATACGCAGTATTTT.

This clone was detected only once. This chain uses TRBV19 with TRBJ1-1; D might be TRBD1 (5 bases). The V and J ends lost 5 bases and 1 base respectively, with 11 bases between them. CDR1 and CDR2 from the germline V gene are LNHDA and SQIVND (reference sequence). This CDR3 spans 14 amino acids. CDR3: CASSVTGSNTEAFF. The DNA for the CDR3 is TGTGCCAGTAGTGTCACAGGTTCGAACACTGAAGCTTTCTTT.

In its sample, this clone was seen once. The V call is TRBV18, the J call TRBJ1-5; D not resolved. Germline loops: CDR1 KGHSH, CDR2 LQKENI. The ends were cut back, 2 bases at V and 3 bases at J, with 11 bases in the middle. The CDR3 consists of 15 residues. The DNA for the CDR3 is TGTGCCAGCTCACCAGGAGACTCACCCAATCAGCCCCAGCATTTT. It is translated as CASSPGDSPNQPQHF. The whole variable domain, remainder taken from reference TRBV18 and TRBJ1-5, is NAGVMQNPRHLVRRRGQEARLRCSPMKGHSHVYWYRQLPEEGLKFMVYLQKENIIDESGMPKERFSAEFPKEGPSILRIQQVVRGDSAAYFCASSPGDSPNQPQHFGDGTRLSIL.

This chain connects TRBV27 to TRBJ2-7; D possibly corresponds to TRBD2 (6 bases). This CDR3 comprises 13 residues. Germline loops: CDR1 MNHEY, CDR2 SMNVEV (reference sequence). Trimming shortened V by 5 bases and J by 4 bases, and 12 bases separated the two germline ends. DNA of the CDR3: TGTGCCAGCAGTGCCCCGGGACTTTACGAGCAGTACTTC. This translates into CASSAPGLYEQYF.